This T cell receptor (beta chain) was observed in a study of blood T cell repertoires in COVID-19. Using immunoSEQ multiplex PCR, the repertoire was profiled, and TCRdb retains in-frame clones only, with some absent. The table records about 330,000 clones, around 90% of them present only once. On this clone itself: Compared with germline, one end of the junction differs, possibly owing to a read error.

The germline CDR1 and CDR2 sequences are SEHNR and FQNEAQ (reference sequence). The CDR3 sequence is 12 residues long. In terms of age and location, participants ranged from roughly 18 to 95 years and lived in under 30 US areas. V gene TRBV7-9 combines with J gene TRBJ1-4; 8 bases line up with TRBD1. The sequence was obtained from a man aged 30-40 years who had recovered from COVID-19. The sample was PBMCs or T cells enriched from blood (not recorded which). CDR3 region: CASSFEDRAKTF. The CDR3 DNA sequence: TGTGCCAGCAGCTTCGAGGACAGGGCTAAGACCTTT.